This T cell receptor (beta chain) was recovered during a study of read filtering for tumor transcriptome and immune sequencing. For the study at large: The cohort had over 16 men and approximately 13 women aged roughly 40 to 90, mean roughly 70 years.

Broader study findings: IR-seq and RNA-seq agreed better without single-read clonotypes.

Germline V gene sequence: CDR1 DFQATT, CDR2 SNEGSKA (reference sequence). The CDR3 runs 11 residues. V was pared by 6 bases and J by 5 bases, with 10 bases between. From roughly 390 ng of RNA, a library with molecular barcoded alpha/delta and beta/gamma adaptors was made. TCRdb ran MiXCR on the reads and lists one entry per CDR3 protein. The sample holds fewer than 35,000 distinct CDR3 sequences, around 18% seen once. This clonotype was picked up a small number of times. What it recognizes is unknown. Input material: a population of CD138-negative cells sorted from bone marrow. The source is a donor older than 35 with multiple myeloma. The rearrangement links TRBV20-1 to TRBJ2-5; D is ambiguous. In DNA, the CDR3 is TGCAGTGCAAGTAAGGCGGAGACCCAGTACTTC. This sequence encodes CSASKAETQYF.